This TCR beta chain was retrieved from a study of T cells in Graves' hyperthyroidism and ophthalmopathy. Notes on the study in general: Classification by a 13 V-J model distinguished ophthalmopathy from stable hyperthyroidism.

RNA transcripts gave rise to amplified TCR beta CDR3 regions. The HTBI set primed first-round TCR CDR3 RT-PCR. TCRdb independently ran MiXCR on the multiplex PCR reads; one entry per CDR3 protein. The sample includes over 450,000 distinct CDR3 sequences, 17% of them seen just once. V shed 2 bases and J 9 bases; nucleotides not matched to a gene: 3. CDR3 length equals 14 residues. This clonotype was detected many times. Its antigen is undetermined. The chain has TRBV12-3 or TRBV12-4 and TRBJ2-1; 11 nucleotides align to TRBD2. The sequence was collected from a woman under 30 with Graves' ophthalmopathy. The sequencing sample was made of blood. The DNA for the CDR3 is TGTGCCAGCAGTTTAAGTGGGACTAGCGGTGAGCAGTTCTTC. This sequence encodes CASSLSGTSGEQFF.